This T cell receptor beta chain originates from a study of CD8 T cells in Susac syndrome. RNA amounts of about 0.5 to 1 ug underwent reverse transcription with random hexamers. Each CDR3 protein is one row after TCRdb ran MiXCR on the immunoSEQ multiplex PCR reads. The sample yields about 250,000 distinct CDR3 sequences, approximately 92% seen once. Trimming removed 2 bases at V and 1 base at J, with 5 bases between. In germline, CDR1 is SQVTM, CDR2 ANQGSEA. The CDR3 consists of 12 residues. Sequenced input: CD4+ T cells from PBMCs. The clonotype was recovered from a human donor with multiple sclerosis. V usage is TRBV29-1 and J usage is TRBJ1-1; no definite D call. The CDR3 sequence: CSVESGNTEAFF. Written as DNA, the CDR3 is TGCAGCGTTGAAAGTGGGAACACTGAAGCTTTCTTT.